The sequence of this T cell receptor (beta chain) was determined in a study of control samples from healthy donors and cancer patients. CDR3 length: 15 amino acids. V lost 2 bases and J lost 2, with 13 bases in between. CDR1 is SGHTS and CDR2 is YDEGEE in the germline V gene. Method: immunoSEQ multiplex PCR; TCRdb's copy keeps in-frame clones and lacks some. Here the sample spans over 150,000 clones, nearly 96% being singletons. The receptor was derived from a woman aged 25 to 39 in good health. The sample taken for sequencing was blood. The chain links TRBV5-8 to TRBJ1-2; D remains unclear. DNA of the CDR3: TGTGCCAGCAGCTTACGGACGACCGCGAACTATGGCTACACCTTC. Its translation is CASSLRTTANYGYTF.